The sequence of this TCR beta chain was determined in a study of shared clonotypes between healthy human individuals. Looking at the study overall: Per donor, three plates held CD4 naive cells, three held CD4 memory, two held CD8 naive and one held CD8 memory.

Losses at the gene ends were 3 bases for V and 6 bases for J; bases not matched to a gene: 5. The CDR3 runs to 14 residues. CDR1 KGHSH and CDR2 LQKENI come from the germline V gene. Naive CD8 populations comprised CD45RO-negative cells positively selected for CCR7, excluding terminally differentiated effector memory CD45RA+ cells. Produced via immunoSEQ multiplex PCR; TCRdb's table is partial and in-frame only. Of roughly 1,800,000 clones detected, about 95% appear once; the ten largest clones hold more than 0.9%. Material for sequencing was naive CD8+ T cells sorted from blood. The rearrangement links TRBV18 to TRBJ2-7; TRBD1 aligns across 10 bases. This receptor was taken from a man younger than 30 in good health. This CDR3 reads CASSPRDRGFEQYF. Here the CDR3 DNA reads TGTGCCAGCTCACCCCGGGACAGGGGCTTCGAGCAGTACTTC.